This note documents a single T cell receptor (beta chain) sequence. This CDR3 is 13 amino acids long. Germline CDR1 reads LNHNV; CDR2 reads YYDKDF (reference sequence). Trimming removed 5 bases from V and 5 bases from J, with 12 bases in between. The data were obtained in a study of blood T cell repertoires in COVID-19. The method was immunoSEQ multiplex PCR; TCRdb's version includes in-frame clones alone and lacks a portion of them. The data contain about 59,000 clones, approximately 80% of them singletons. The sequence was obtained from a woman of 80 years or more with acute or convalescent COVID-19. Sequenced sample: peripheral blood. The genes are TRBV15 and TRBJ1-1; tentative D call: TRBD1 (5 bases). The CDR3 is CATSPGGQTEAFF. In DNA form, the CDR3 reads TGTGCCACCAGCCCCGGGGGTCAAACTGAAGCTTTCTTT.